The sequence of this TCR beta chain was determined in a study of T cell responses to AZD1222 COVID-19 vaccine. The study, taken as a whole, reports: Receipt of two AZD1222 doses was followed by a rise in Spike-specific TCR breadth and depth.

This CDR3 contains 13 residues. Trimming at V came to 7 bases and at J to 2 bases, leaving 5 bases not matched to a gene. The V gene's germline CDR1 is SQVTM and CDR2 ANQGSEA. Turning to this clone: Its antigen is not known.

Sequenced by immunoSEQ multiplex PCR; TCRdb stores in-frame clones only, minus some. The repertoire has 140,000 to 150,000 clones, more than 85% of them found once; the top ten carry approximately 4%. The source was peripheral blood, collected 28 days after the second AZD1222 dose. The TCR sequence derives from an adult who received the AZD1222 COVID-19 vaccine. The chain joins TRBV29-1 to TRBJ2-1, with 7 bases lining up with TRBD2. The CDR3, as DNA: TGCAGCGCCGGCGGACTAGCCTACAATGAGCAGTTCTTC. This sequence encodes CSAGGLAYNEQFF.